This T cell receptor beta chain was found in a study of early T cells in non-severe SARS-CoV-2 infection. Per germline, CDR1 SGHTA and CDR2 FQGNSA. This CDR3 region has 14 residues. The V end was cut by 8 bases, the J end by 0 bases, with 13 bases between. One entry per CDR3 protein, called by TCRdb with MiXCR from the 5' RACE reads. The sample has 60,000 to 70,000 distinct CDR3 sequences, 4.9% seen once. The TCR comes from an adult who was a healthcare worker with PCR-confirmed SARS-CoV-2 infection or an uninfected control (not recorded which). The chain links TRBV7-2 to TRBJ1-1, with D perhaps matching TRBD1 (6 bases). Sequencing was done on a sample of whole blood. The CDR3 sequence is CASAPGQMNTEAFF. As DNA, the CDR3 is TGTGCCAGCGCGCCGGGACAAATGAACACTGAAGCTTTCTTT. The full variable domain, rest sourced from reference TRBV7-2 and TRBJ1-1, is GAGVSQSPSNKVTEKGKDVELRCDPISGHTALYWYRQSLGQGLEFLIYFQGNSAPDKSGLPSDRFSAERTGGSVSTLTIQRTQQEDSAVYLCASAPGQMNTEAFFGQGTRLTVV.